This record covers a single TCR beta chain. Measured with immunoSEQ multiplex PCR; TCRdb has only the in-frame clones, and not every one. The sample includes approximately 24,000 clones, around 90% seen only once; the top ten take around 28%. Treatment meaning: preoperative locoregional IRX-2 cytokine immunotherapy. This CDR3 contains 16 residues. CDR1 is SGDLS, CDR2 YYNGEE, per germline. With 4 bases removed from V and 0 bases from J, the gap between germline ends came to 14 bases. The sample comes from a study of preoperative IRX-2 immunotherapy in early breast cancer. Sequences were derived from tumor tissue, sampled after IRX-2 immunotherapy. The V gene is TRBV9, the J gene TRBJ2-4; D gene ambiguous. The sequence was obtained from a human donor with breast cancer. The CDR3 bases are TGTGCCAGCAGCCCGTCCTCACGCCTAGCCAAAAACATTCAGTACTTC. It translates to CASSPSSRLAKNIQYF.